The T cell receptor beta chain described here comes from a study of T-cell reconstitution after alpha-beta-depleted transplantation in children. Study-level findings and limits: TCRbeta diversity was high at day 60 in some patients (a result of surviving recipient T cells and thymic progenitors). Several hundred rapidly expanded clones from non-depleted graft cells reportedly supplied alpha-beta T cells about two months post-transplant. It was newly produced T cells that mostly accounted for T-cell counts and diversity one year after transplant.

Unique molecular identifiers were incorporated when the TCRbeta library was constructed. TCRdb reanalysed the PCR reads using MiXCR and keeps one entry per CDR3 protein. The sample holds 580,000 or so distinct CDR3 sequences, about 21% seen once. This clonotype occurred many times. As yet, its antigen is unknown. With V trimmed by 4 bases and J by 8 bases, 16 bases remained unmatched. Germline V CDR1 and CDR2: MNHEY, SVGAGI. This CDR3 has 16 amino acids. This chain links TRBV6-5 with TRBJ1-2; 7 bases fit TRBD1. The sequence derives from a boy under three years old who had a stem cell transplant for acute myeloid leukemia, so the T cells may come from the graft donor. This specimen was PBMCs, mostly from graft donor cells, taken 360 days after TCRalphabeta/CD19-depleted stem cell transplant. DNA of the CDR3: TGTGCCAGCAGTTGGCGGCGACAGGGAGGCCTTAGAGGCTACACCTTC. Protein product: CASSWRRQGGLRGYTF.